This T cell receptor beta chain was captured in a study of blood T cell repertoires in COVID-19. Study-level background: Spain, Italy and the United States supplied samples that represented acute and convalescent COVID-19. PBMCs, B-cell-depleted T cells, or T cells provided the cDNA or gDNA that made up the material.

Study processing details: The assay estimated nucleated cells by amplifying reference gene primers. TCRdb's copy holds only in-frame clones and misses some; the assay was immunoSEQ multiplex PCR. Clonal size and the V and J genes are those of that table, whereas D and trimming came from the DNA. Here the sample spans 90,000 to 100,000 clones, around 85% being singletons. The trim removed 10 bases at V and 4 bases at J, leaving 4 bases unmatched. The germline gives CDR1 MDHEN, CDR2 SYDVKM. The CDR3 length is 12 residues. What was sequenced was peripheral blood. The origin of this receptor is a man older than 75 with acute or convalescent COVID-19. This chain uses TRBV28 with TRBJ1-3, with 7 nucleotides matching TRBD1. This CDR3 is CAIRDSGNTIYF. In nucleotides, the CDR3 is TGTGCCATCCGGGACAGCGGAAACACCATATATTTT.